These 24 T cell receptor beta chains share one sample of origin, sequenced in a study of blood T cell repertoires in COVID-19. Assay used: immunoSEQ multiplex PCR; TCRdb lists only in-frame clones, some missing. The sample has some 200,000 clones, 88% seen once. The sample consisted of peripheral blood. The receptors were gathered from a man in his 70s with acute or convalescent COVID-19.

This chain uses TRBV15 with TRBJ2-7; 11 nucleotides agree with TRBD2. There are 14 residues in the CDR3. Germline loops: CDR1 LNHNV, CDR2 YYDKDF (reference sequence). The trim removed 1 base at V and 7 bases at J, leaving 3 bases unmatched. The CDR3 DNA follows: TGTGCCACCAGCAGAGGGCCTAGCGGGAGGGAGCAGTACTTC. It specifies CATSRGPSGREQYF.

This clone was observed once. The chain couples TRBV3-1 (or the pseudogene TRBV3-2) to TRBJ2-2, with a weak D call TRBD2 (5 bases). Germline lookup yields CDR1 LGHDT and CDR2 YNNKEL (reference sequence). The V and J ends lost 6 bases and 7 bases respectively, with 18 bases between them. CDR3 length: 15 amino acids. DNA for the CDR3: TGTGCCAGCAGATCCAACACGGGGAAGGACGGGGAGCTGTTTTTT. It is translated as CASRSNTGKDGELFF.

This chain links TRBV11-3 with TRBJ2-5; TRBD2 agrees at 8 bases. The CDR3 contains 15 residues. Germline V gene data show CDR1 as SGHNT and CDR2 as YENEEA. The V gene end was trimmed by 6 bases and the J gene end by 2 bases; junction bases not matched to a gene: 8. The CDR3 bases are TGTGCCAGCAGTCCGGGAGCGGGAGCACAAGAGACCCAGTACTTC. Protein product: CASSPGAGAQETQYF. The full variable domain, with the rest looked up from reference TRBV11-3 and TRBJ2-5, is EAGVVQSPRYKIIEKKQPVAFWCNPISGHNTLYWYLQNLGQGPELLIRYENEEAVDDSQLPKDRFSAERLKGVDSTLKIQPAELGDSAVYLCASSPGAGAQETQYFGPGTRLLVL.

Ten or more counts support this clone. The rearrangement links TRBV4-1 to TRBJ1-2, with D hard to call. This CDR3 has 12 amino acids. Germline CDR1 and CDR2: MGHRA and YSYEKL. Trimming took off 0 bases at V and 10 bases at J, with 9 bases between the two ends. CDR3 coding DNA: TGCGCCAGCAGCCAAGATGTCGGTCCCTACACCTTC. Protein product: CASSQDVGPYTF.

The gene calls are TRBV6-1 and TRBJ2-7; TRBD1 matches 7 bases. From germline, CDR1 is MNHNS and CDR2 SASEGT. With V trimmed by 2 bases and J by 2 bases, 9 bases remained unmatched. The CDR3 is made up of 16 amino acids. This CDR3 is CASSEWDSLPPYEQYF. Written as DNA, the CDR3 is TGTGCCAGCAGTGAATGGGACAGCCTTCCCCCCTACGAGCAGTACTTC.

Written as DNA, the CDR3 is TGTGCCAGCAGCCCCTACCAAGAGAAAGGACAGAGAGGGCAGTACTTC. Translation: CASSPYQEKGQRGQYF. The V gene is TRBV5-5, the J gene TRBJ2-7; possible D gene TRBD1, 6 bases. There are 16 residues in the CDR3. V was shortened by 4 bases and J by 9 bases, with 26 bases between the two germline ends. CDR1 and CDR2 from the germline V gene are SGHKS and YYEKEE (reference sequence).

The chain is built from TRBV4-1 and TRBJ1-5; D is perhaps TRBD1 (6 bases). The CDR3 sequence is 15 residues long. Germline CDR1 MGHRA, CDR2 YSYEKL. Trimming removed 1 base at V and 6 bases at J, with 13 bases between. For the CDR3, the DNA is TGCGCCAGCAGCCAAGTTTGGGGGGGGCCTCAGCCCCAGCATTTT. This sequence encodes CASSQVWGGPQPQHF.

This chain joins TRBV7-9 and TRBJ2-7, with 8 bases fitting TRBD2. V shed 0 bases, J shed 3 bases, and the junction held 1 base outside the gene matches. CDR1 SEHNR and CDR2 FQNEAQ come from the germline V gene (reference sequence). CDR3 length equals 14 residues. The CDR3 nucleotides read TGTGCCAGCAGCTTAGCTAGCGGGGACTACGAGCAGTACTTC. Its translation is CASSLASGDYEQYF.

The chain links TRBV11-2 to TRBJ2-1; TRBD2 matches 7 bases. Germline CDR1 is SGHAT and CDR2 is FQNNGV. The length of the CDR3 is 15 residues. Losses at the gene ends were 7 bases for V and 7 bases for J; bases not matched to a gene: 13. CDR3 coding DNA: TGTGCCAGCACCCCGGGGAGGGCGGTTCTAAATGAGCAGTTCTTC. Protein sequence: CASTPGRAVLNEQFF.

The J gene is TRBJ1-2, the V gene TRBV19; 9 bases are shared with TRBD1. V was clipped by 3 bases and J by 1 base; unmatched bases: 6. The CDR3 consists of 16 residues. CDR1 and CDR2 (germline): LNHDA, SQIVND (reference sequence). The CDR3 region has the DNA TGTGCCAGTAGTATGGACAGGGGACGTGGTAACTATGGCTACACCTTC. This codes for CASSMDRGRGNYGYTF.

This clone showed up just a few times. The chain couples TRBV18 to TRBJ2-1; 14 bases fit TRBD2. This CDR3 has 19 amino acids. Germline trimming cut 2 bases from V and 7 bases from J; bases unmatched to any gene: 13. The germline gives CDR1 KGHSH, CDR2 LQKENI. The CDR3 sequence: CASSPTGQGTSGRLNEQFF. The CDR3 region has the DNA TGTGCCAGCTCACCAACAGGGCAGGGGACTAGCGGGAGACTGAATGAGCAGTTCTTC.

As to this clone: The same CDR3 is also encoded by other DNA sequences in this sample. The chain combines TRBV5-8 with TRBJ1-4; 7 nucleotides agree with TRBD1. The CDR3 is made up of 14 amino acids. V shed 0 bases, J shed 7 bases, and the junction held 3 bases outside the gene matches. The germline gives CDR1 SGHTS, CDR2 YDEGEE. CDR3 sequence reads: CASSLGQGGEKLFF. The CDR3, as DNA: TGTGCCAGCAGCTTGGGACAGGGTGGTGAAAAACTGTTTTTT.

The genes are TRBV24-1 and TRBJ2-1; 9 bases are a match to TRBD1. V dropped 7 bases and J dropped 1; count of bases not matched to a gene: 10. Germline lookup yields CDR1 KGHDR and CDR2 SFDVKD. The length of the CDR3 is 17 residues. The DNA for the CDR3 is TGTGCCACCAGCCCTAGGACAGGGGAACGGTCCTACAATGAGCAGTTCTTC. Its translation is CATSPRTGERSYNEQFF.

The chain couples TRBV6-1 to TRBJ2-3; 10 nucleotides match TRBD2. V shed 1 base, J shed 6 bases, and the junction held 7 bases outside the gene matches. The CDR3 contains 16 residues. Germline CDR1 MNHNS, CDR2 SASEGT. The CDR3 loop reads CASSEGASGRWDTQYF. DNA of the CDR3: TGTGCCAGCAGTGAAGGTGCTAGCGGGAGATGGGATACGCAGTATTTT.

The rearrangement uses TRBV6-1 and TRBJ2-3, with TRBD1 matching 8 bases. CDR3 length: 15 residues. In germline, CDR1 is MNHNS, CDR2 SASEGT. Losses at the gene ends were 3 bases for V and 2 bases for J; bases not matched to a gene: 4. This CDR3 is CASSERDRFTDTQYF. The CDR3 DNA reads TGTGCCAGCAGTGAGAGGGACAGGTTCACAGATACGCAGTATTTT.

V gene TRBV11-2 combines with J gene TRBJ2-7, with 7 positions matching TRBD2. Germline CDR1 and CDR2: SGHAT and FQNNGV. After removal of 2 bases from V and 7 bases from J, the junction contained 8 bases not matched to a gene. CDR3 length: 14 amino acids. The CDR3 bases are TGTGCCAGCAGCTTATTGGGCAGGGAGGGGGAGCAGTACTTC. Its translation is CASSLLGREGEQYF.

This clone has a handful of counts. The chain links TRBV25-1 to TRBJ1-2, with a weak D call TRBD1 (5 bases). Trimming took 5 bases from V and 3 from J, leaving 16 bases between them. CDR1 is MGHDK and CDR2 is SYGVNS in the germline V gene. This CDR3 region has 15 residues. The CDR3 DNA follows: TGTGCCAGCAGTCCCCTCGGCAGGGTGGACTATGGCTACACCTTC. Translation: CASSPLGRVDYGYTF.

This rearrangement joins TRBV5-1 to TRBJ1-3; tentatively, D is TRBD1 (5 bases). Germline-derived CDR1 and CDR2 are SGHRS and YFSETQ. This CDR3 is 15 amino acids long. V was trimmed by 3 bases and J by 0 bases, leaving 10 bases between them. The CDR3 nucleotides read TGCGCCAGCAGCTCGGGGGGGATCTCTGGAAACACCATATATTTT. As protein: CASSSGGISGNTIYF.

This chain connects TRBV7-2 to TRBJ2-1; D not certain. CDR3 size: 13 residues. CDR1 is SGHTA and CDR2 is FQGNSA in the germline V gene. Trimming removed 6 bases from V and 3 bases from J, with 9 bases in between. CDR3 loop: CASRPTYYNEQFF. The DNA for the CDR3 is TGTGCCAGCAGACCCACTTACTACAATGAGCAGTTCTTC.

The CDR3 reads CACRADTQYF. The CDR3 bases are TGTGCCTGCCGAGCAGATACGCAGTATTTT. V is TRBV30 and J is TRBJ2-3; no clear D. The V gene lost 6 bases and the J gene lost 4 bases, with 5 bases spanning the gap. The CDR3 loop spans 10 amino acids. Per the germline V gene, CDR1 is GTSNPN and CDR2 is SVGIG (reference sequence).

This clone has only a few counts. V and J are TRBV18 and TRBJ2-2; D may be TRBD1 (6 bases). The length of the CDR3 is 17 residues. Germline assignment: CDR1 KGHSH and CDR2 LQKENI. V lost 2 bases, J lost 0 bases, and 13 bases lay in between. DNA of the CDR3: TGTGCCAGCTCACCAATACAGGGTACAGCGAACACCGGGGAGCTGTTTTTT. It translates to CASSPIQGTANTGELFF.

This clone was recorded once. This chain uses TRBV5-6 with TRBJ2-5, with D maybe TRBD2 (7 bases). The germline V gene encodes CDR1 SGHDT and CDR2 YYEEEE. The CDR3 has 16 residues. V lost 1 base, J lost 4 bases, and 17 bases lay in between. DNA of the CDR3: TGTGCCAGCAGCTTGAGACGGGGGGCCAGGGGAGAGACCCAGTACTTC. It encodes CASSLRRGARGETQYF.

This clone has at least ten counts. The rearrangement uses TRBV7-6 and TRBJ2-1, with D tentatively TRBD2 (5 bases). V lost 3 bases, J lost 2 bases, and 8 bases lay in between. Germline V gene data show CDR1 as SGHVS and CDR2 as FNYEAQ. The CDR3 totals 14 residues. CDR3 amino acids: CASSLAGAYNEQFF. CDR3 bases: TGTGCCAGCAGCTTGGCCGGGGCCTACAATGAGCAGTTCTTC.

The V call is TRBV6-5, the J call TRBJ1-1, with TRBD1 identical over 7 bases. The length of the CDR3 is 14 residues. Trimming at V came to 6 bases and at J to 2 bases, leaving 6 bases not matched to a gene. The V gene's germline CDR1 is MNHEY and CDR2 SVGAGI. As DNA, the CDR3 is TGTGCCAGCAGGACAGGGCTCTCAAACACTGAAGCTTTCTTT. Translation: CASRTGLSNTEAFF.